The clone carrying this TCR beta chain showed up just a few times. Its antigen is not known. Trimming took 4 bases from V and 0 from J, leaving 7 bases between them. From germline, CDR1 is SQVTM and CDR2 ANQGSEA. This CDR3 region has 14 residues. TCRdb called the 5' RACE reads again in MiXCR, with one record for every CDR3 protein. The sample yields approximately 410,000 distinct CDR3 sequences, 15% to 20% seen once. The sample originates from a study of identical twins. Study-wide results and caveats: Those out-of-frame alpha sequences shared by twins showed an excess of low generation probability.

With no exceptions, donors were healthy Caucasians. The chain links TRBV29-1 to TRBJ2-6; D is unclear. Input material: naive T cells sorted from blood. The receptor was isolated from a man aged 50-59 years in good health. The CDR3: CSVGMSSGANVLTF. DNA of the CDR3: TGCAGCGTTGGGATGAGCTCTGGGGCCAACGTCCTGACTTTC.